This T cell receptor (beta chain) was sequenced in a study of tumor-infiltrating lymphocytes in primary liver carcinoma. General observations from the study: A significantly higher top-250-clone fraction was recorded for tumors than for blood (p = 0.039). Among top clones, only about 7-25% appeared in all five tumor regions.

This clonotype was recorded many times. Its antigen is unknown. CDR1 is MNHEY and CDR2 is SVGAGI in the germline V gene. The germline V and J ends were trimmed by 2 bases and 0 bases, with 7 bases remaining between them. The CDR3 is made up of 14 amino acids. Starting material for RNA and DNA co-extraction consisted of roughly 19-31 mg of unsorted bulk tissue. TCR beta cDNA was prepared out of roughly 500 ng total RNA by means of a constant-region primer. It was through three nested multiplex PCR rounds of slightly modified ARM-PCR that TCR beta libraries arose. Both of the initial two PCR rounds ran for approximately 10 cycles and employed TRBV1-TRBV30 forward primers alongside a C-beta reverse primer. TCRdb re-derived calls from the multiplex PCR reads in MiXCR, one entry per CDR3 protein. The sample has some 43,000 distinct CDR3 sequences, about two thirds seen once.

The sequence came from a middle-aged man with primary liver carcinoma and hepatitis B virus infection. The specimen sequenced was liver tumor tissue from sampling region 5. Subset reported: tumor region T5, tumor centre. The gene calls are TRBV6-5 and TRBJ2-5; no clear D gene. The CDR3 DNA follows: TGTGCCAGCAGTTACGATCTCGACCAAGAGACCCAGTACTTC. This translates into CASSYDLDQETQYF.